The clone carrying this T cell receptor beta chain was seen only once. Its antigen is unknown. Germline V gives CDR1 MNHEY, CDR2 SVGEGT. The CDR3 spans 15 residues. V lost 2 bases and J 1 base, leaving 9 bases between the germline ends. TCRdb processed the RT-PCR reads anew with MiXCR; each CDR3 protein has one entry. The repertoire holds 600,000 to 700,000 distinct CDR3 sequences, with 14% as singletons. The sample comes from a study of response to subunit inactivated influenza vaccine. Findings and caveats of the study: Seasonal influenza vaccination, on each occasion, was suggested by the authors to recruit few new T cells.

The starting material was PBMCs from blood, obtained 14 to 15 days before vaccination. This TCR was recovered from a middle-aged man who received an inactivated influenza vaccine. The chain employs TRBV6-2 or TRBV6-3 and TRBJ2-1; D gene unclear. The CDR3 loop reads CASSYDGISYNEQFF. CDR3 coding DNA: TGTGCCAGCAGTTACGATGGGATATCCTACAATGAGCAGTTCTTC.